This T cell receptor (beta chain) was identified in a study of early T cells in non-severe SARS-CoV-2 infection. For the study at large: Sequenced material consisted of bulk RNA (from unsorted whole blood), and chains were unpaired. Whole-study results and caveats: The matching step, a VDJdb search, favored anti-spike CD8 responses and missed private and CD4 specificities.

This clonotype was picked up a small number of times. The antigen is not known. Unique molecular identifiers tagged individual cDNA molecules. TCRdb used MiXCR to reprocess the 5' RACE reads, holding one entry per CDR3 protein. The sample carries approximately 73,000 distinct CDR3 sequences, approximately 10% recorded once. The sequencing sample was made of whole blood. The source of this sequence is an adult who was a healthcare worker with PCR-confirmed SARS-CoV-2 infection or an uninfected control (not recorded which).

As DNA, the CDR3 is TGTGCCAGCAGTGCCCCGGGGGCGGATACGCAGTATTTT. This translates into CASSAPGADTQYF. The chain carries TRBV6-4 and TRBJ2-3; D may match TRBD1 or TRBD2 (6 bases each). CDR1 is MRHNA and CDR2 is SNTAGT in the germline V gene. This CDR3 spans 13 amino acids. V was shortened by 4 bases and J by 6 bases, with 11 bases between the two germline ends.